One sample yielded the 32 T cell receptor beta chains listed below, sequenced in a study of response to subunit inactivated influenza vaccine. From the RT-PCR reads, TCRdb called clonotypes with MiXCR, one entry per CDR3 protein. The sample yields 500,000 to 550,000 distinct CDR3 sequences, 7.6% seen once. Sequenced material: PBMCs from blood, taken less than 30 months after vaccination. These receptors came from a man between 50 and 69 years old who received an inactivated influenza vaccine.

This clonotype showed up many times. The chain employs TRBV12-3 or TRBV12-4 and TRBJ1-4; D may be TRBD1 (5 bases). CDR3 length: 14 residues. V was cut by 5 bases and J by 5 bases, with 12 bases left in between. The CDR3 is CASSLGHQNEKLFF. The CDR3 nucleotides read TGTGCCAGCAGTCTAGGACACCAAAATGAAAAACTGTTTTTT.

This clonotype was counted at least ten times. The J gene is TRBJ2-2, the V gene TRBV27, with D unclear. The CDR3 runs 14 residues. Germline assignment: CDR1 MNHEY and CDR2 SMNVEV (reference sequence). Trimming removed 2 bases at V and 1 base at J, with 5 bases between. The chain's CDR3 is CASSLGRNTGELFF. Here the CDR3 DNA reads TGTGCCAGCAGTTTAGGGCGGAACACCGGGGAGCTGTTTTTT.

This clonotype was seen a few times. V usage is TRBV5-1 and J usage is TRBJ1-5, with no clear D. Germline V gene sequence: CDR1 SGHRS, CDR2 YFSETQ. This CDR3 contains 15 residues. The V and J ends lost 1 base and 2 bases respectively, with 10 bases between them. CDR3 amino acids: CASSLYFGRNQPQHF. Written as DNA, the CDR3 is TGCGCCAGCAGCTTGTATTTCGGCCGCAATCAGCCCCAGCATTTT.

There are many counts of this clonotype. This sequence joins TRBV12-3 or TRBV12-4 and TRBJ2-7; 10 nucleotides agree with TRBD2. V gave up 6 bases and J gave up 1 base; unmatched junction bases: 6. This CDR3 has 15 amino acids. The CDR3 DNA reads as TGTGCCAGCAGCGAGGCTAGCGGGGGATCCTACGAGCAGTACTTC. It is translated as CASSEASGGSYEQYF.

This clonotype was observed a few times. The V gene is TRBV5-1, the J gene TRBJ2-3, with D tentatively TRBD1 (6 bases). CDR3 size: 15 residues. Trimming took 3 bases from V and 0 from J, leaving 11 bases between them. Per the germline V gene, CDR1 is SGHRS and CDR2 is YFSETQ. In nucleotides, the CDR3 is TGCGCCAGCAGCTGGGGGCCAGGGAGCACAGATACGCAGTATTTT. Its translation: CASSWGPGSTDTQYF.

The rearrangement links TRBV21-1 to TRBJ2-1; the table gives TRBD1 as D, unverified against the DNA. TRBV21-1 is a documented pseudogene. The CDR3 consists of 15 residues. CDR3 in amino acids: CASGTGTRISNEQFF. The CDR3 DNA reads as TGTGCCAGCGGGACAGGGACGCGAATATCTAATGAGCAGTTCTTC.

This clonotype occurred many times. The chain uses TRBV5-1 and TRBJ1-4; no reliable D call. V lost 4 bases, J lost 8 bases, and 18 bases lay in between. CDR1 is SGHRS, CDR2 YFSETQ, per germline. The CDR3 runs 15 residues. CDR3 bases: TGCGCCAGCAGCACCGGACGGAGCAAAGGGGAAAAACTGTTTTTT. Encoded protein: CASSTGRSKGEKLFF.

The chain links TRBV20-1 to TRBJ2-7; 7 nucleotides match TRBD1. Germline V gene data show CDR1 as DFQATT and CDR2 as SNEGSKA (reference sequence). This CDR3 contains 12 residues. V shed 6 bases and J 5 bases; nucleotides not matched to a gene: 7. CDR3 amino acids: CSAHRGLNEQYF. The CDR3 coding sequence is TGCAGTGCCCACAGGGGTCTCAACGAGCAGTACTTC.

Only a few counts were recorded for this clonotype. This chain connects TRBV5-6 to TRBJ2-1; D not certain. The CDR3 runs 11 residues. CDR1 and CDR2 from the germline V gene are SGHDT and YYEEEE. The V and J ends lost 6 bases and 4 bases respectively, with 5 bases between them. The CDR3 sequence is CASKVYNEQFF. In DNA, the CDR3 is TGTGCCAGCAAAGTATACAATGAGCAGTTCTTC. The full variable domain, its missing parts supplied by reference TRBV5-6 and TRBJ2-1, is DAGVTQSPTHLIKTRGQQVTLRCSPKSGHDTVSWYQQALGQGPQFIFQYYEEEERQRGNFPDRFSGHQFPNYSSELNVNALLLGDSALYLCASKVYNEQFFGPGTRLTVL.

This clonotype was found a few times. J is TRBJ2-2 and V is TRBV9; 10 bases agree with TRBD2. V shed 4 bases, J shed 7 bases, and the junction held 7 bases outside the gene matches. Germline V gene data show CDR1 as SGDLS and CDR2 as YYNGEE. CDR3 size: 15 residues. The CDR3 reads CASSSSGLANGELFF. CDR3 nucleotide sequence: TGTGCCAGCAGCTCCTCGGGACTAGCGAACGGGGAGCTGTTTTTT.

This clonotype was seen only a few times. The CDR3 loop is CSARDRGRSLYFYEQYF. The CDR3 DNA reads TGCAGTGCTAGAGATCGCGGGAGGTCCCTTTATTTTTACGAGCAGTACTTC. This chain joins TRBV20-1 and TRBJ2-7; 8 nucleotides line up with TRBD2. Unmatched junction bases numbered 14, after V lost 0 bases and J lost 4 bases. This CDR3 has 17 residues. Looked up from germline, CDR1 is DFQATT and CDR2 is SNEGSKA (reference sequence).

The rearrangement links TRBV29-1 to TRBJ2-5, with TRBD1 identical over 10 bases. With V trimmed by 3 bases and J by 5 bases, 0 bases remained unmatched. The CDR3 is 12 residues long. The germline V gene has CDR1 SQVTM and CDR2 ANQGSEA. The CDR3 is CSVEGQGETQYF. CDR3 coding DNA: TGCAGCGTTGAGGGACAGGGGGAGACCCAGTACTTC.

The chain joins TRBV6-1 to TRBJ2-3; D is undetermined. Germline V gene sequence: CDR1 MNHNS, CDR2 SASEGT. This CDR3 has 13 residues. V lost 6 bases to trimming and J lost 4 bases, with 11 bases between them. DNA of the CDR3: TGTGCCAGCAGCCCCTTTAACGCAGATACGCAGTATTTT. It specifies CASSPFNADTQYF.

Notes on this clonotype: A much larger clone differs from this one at a single base, so this may be a read error. The chain recombines TRBV7-2 with TRBJ1-1; 9 bases fit TRBD1. The CDR3 loop spans 15 amino acids. Germline V gives CDR1 SGHTA, CDR2 FQGNSA. This chain's CDR3 is CARSYTGGAGSEAFF. In nucleotides, the CDR3 is TGTGCCAGGAGCTATACAGGGGGCGCCGGGTCTGAAGCTTTCTTT.

This clonotype has at least ten counts. The chain uses TRBV5-1 and TRBJ1-4, with a weak D call TRBD1 (5 bases). Germline V lookup: CDR1 SGHRS, CDR2 YFSETQ. Trimming stripped 0 bases from V and 2 bases from J, with 14 bases between. The CDR3 covers 17 residues. This CDR3 is CASSLARDRSTNEKLFF. For the CDR3, the DNA is TGCGCCAGCAGCTTGGCCCGGGACCGTTCGACTAATGAAAAACTGTTTTTT.

This clonotype turned up a few times. The chain recombines TRBV30 with TRBJ2-5, with 10 bases that match TRBD2. Germline CDR1 GTSNPN, CDR2 SVGIG (reference sequence). With 0 bases clipped from V and 4 bases from J, the junction kept 2 bases outside the gene matches. CDR3 length: 14 residues. DNA of the CDR3: TGTGCCTGGAGTGTTCCTAGCGGGAGAGAGACCCAGTACTTC. Amino acid sequence: CAWSVPSGRETQYF.

In this sample, this clonotype turned up a few times. J is TRBJ2-5 and V is TRBV2, with D possibly being TRBD1 (6 bases). This CDR3 has 14 amino acids. Between the trimmed V and J ends, which lost 5 bases and 5 bases, there was a span of 15 bases. CDR1 and CDR2 from the germline V gene are SNHLY and FYNNEI. The chain's CDR3 is CASSRTATWETQYF. DNA for the CDR3: TGTGCCAGCAGTCGGACAGCGACTTGGGAGACCCAGTACTTC.

This clonotype was observed a handful of times. The rearrangement links TRBV7-9 to TRBJ1-6; D is undetermined. The V gene's germline CDR1 is SEHNR and CDR2 FQNEAQ (reference sequence). The CDR3 spans 14 residues. Trimming pared 5 bases from V and 4 bases from J, leaving 9 bases between. Written as DNA, the CDR3 is TGTGCCAGCAGCCTGGGGATGTATAATTCACCCCTCCACTTT. Translation gives CASSLGMYNSPLHF.

This clonotype was found a few times. The genes are TRBV29-1 and TRBJ2-3; 9 nucleotides align to TRBD1. Germline V lookup: CDR1 SQVTM, CDR2 ANQGSEA. CDR3 length: 17 residues. Trimming removed 4 bases from V and 7 bases from J; junction bases left unmatched: 18. As DNA, the CDR3 is TGCAGCGTTGTGGGGTCAGGACAGGGGCTTCCGACAAATACGCAGTATTTT. The encoded protein is CSVVGSGQGLPTNTQYF.

The chain is built from TRBV28 and TRBJ2-7; 9 positions agree with TRBD2. From germline, CDR1 is MDHEN and CDR2 SYDVKM. The trim removed 8 bases at V and 2 bases at J, leaving 7 bases unmatched. The CDR3 covers 14 residues. CDR3 sequence (DNA): TGTGCCAGCGCCAAGAGCGGGAGGACCTACGAGCAGTACTTC. Its translation is CASAKSGRTYEQYF.

This clonotype was picked up a small number of times. V gene TRBV7-2 combines with J gene TRBJ2-1, with 9 bases aligning to TRBD2. CDR3 length: 13 residues. J gave up 13 bases and V 5 bases, and 9 bases lay outside the gene matches. Germline CDR1 reads SGHTA; CDR2 reads FQGNSA. CDR3 residues: CASSPPGTSNQFF. CDR3 DNA sequence: TGTGCCAGCAGCCCCCCTGGGACTAGCAATCAGTTCTTC.

The V and J genes are TRBV30 and TRBJ2-7; 9 nucleotides match TRBD1. CDR3 length: 13 residues. Trimming took 2 bases from V and 7 from J; bases not matched to a gene: 6. Germline CDR1 reads GTSNPN; CDR2 reads SVGIG (reference sequence). DNA of the CDR3: TGTGCCTGGAGTAGTGACAGGGGGGGTGAGCAGTACTTC. As protein: CAWSSDRGGEQYF.

This clonotype appeared many times. This rearrangement joins TRBV5-5 to TRBJ2-1; 9 bases line up with TRBD1. V lost 4 bases, J lost 7 bases, and 9 bases stayed unmatched. Germline V lookup: CDR1 SGHKS, CDR2 YYEKEE (reference sequence). The CDR3 covers 15 residues. DNA of the CDR3: TGTGCCAGCAGCACGAGGGGACAGGGCGCAAATGAGCAGTTCTTC. Protein sequence: CASSTRGQGANEQFF.

At least ten counts were recorded for this clonotype. This chain uses TRBV15 with TRBJ2-3; 11 nucleotides agree with TRBD2. J gave up 3 bases and V 2 bases, and 4 bases lay outside the gene matches. The CDR3 covers 16 residues. From germline, CDR1 is LNHNV and CDR2 YYDKDF (reference sequence). CDR3 in DNA: TGTGCCACCAGCAGACAGACTAGCGGGACGACAGATACGCAGTATTTT. Amino acids: CATSRQTSGTTDTQYF.

The genes are TRBV4-3 and TRBJ1-1, with D possibly TRBD1 on 5 matching bases. The CDR3 totals 15 residues. The ends were cut back, 2 bases at V and 4 bases at J, with 14 bases in the middle. Germline lookup yields CDR1 LGHNA and CDR2 YSLEER. The chain's CDR3 is CASSQTPSQGTEAFF. The CDR3 DNA is TGCGCCAGCAGCCAAACCCCTTCCCAGGGCACTGAAGCTTTCTTT.

Concerning this clonotype: A much larger clone lies one base from this, so it may be a read error. The chain links TRBV6-2 or TRBV6-3 to TRBJ2-1; the D is unclear. Trimming cost V 7 bases and J 2 bases, with 15 bases left between them. Germline V gene data show CDR1 as MNHEY and CDR2 as SVGEGT. The CDR3 is 15 residues long. The CDR3 nucleotides are TGTGCCAGCAATTTACAAGTCTCTACCTACAATGAGCAGTTCTTC. It is translated as CASNLQVSTYNEQFF.

The genes are TRBV4-3 and TRBJ2-3, with 13 bases identical to TRBD2. With V trimmed by 4 bases and J by 5 bases, 6 bases remained unmatched. The CDR3 has 16 residues. From germline, CDR1 is LGHNA and CDR2 YSLEER. The chain's CDR3 is CASSLGTSGAGDTQYF. The CDR3 DNA follows: TGCGCCAGCAGCCTTGGGACTAGCGGGGCTGGAGATACGCAGTATTTT.

Ten or more counts support this clonotype. This chain connects TRBV29-1 to TRBJ2-3; D uncertain. The length of the CDR3 is 11 residues. V lost 2 bases to trimming and J lost 3 bases, with 3 bases between them. The V gene's germline CDR1 is SQVTM and CDR2 ANQGSEA. The CDR3 DNA reads as TGCAGCGTTGAACTGACAGATACGCAGTATTTT. Translating gives CSVELTDTQYF.

The sample holds a few counts of this clonotype. The V call is TRBV7-2, the J call TRBJ2-1; no clear D gene. The CDR3 has 15 amino acids. Germline CDR1 is SGHTA and CDR2 is FQGNSA. V lost 2 bases and J lost 3, with 11 bases in between. CDR3 coding DNA: TGTGCCAGCAGCTTATCTCGGGCAGTCTACAATGAGCAGTTCTTC. Residues: CASSLSRAVYNEQFF.

The gene calls are TRBV20-1 and TRBJ2-5; 9 bases agree with TRBD2. Trimming took 6 bases from V and 4 from J; bases not matched to a gene: 12. The germline V gene has CDR1 DFQATT and CDR2 SNEGSKA (reference sequence). This CDR3 has 15 residues. The CDR3, as DNA: TGCAGTGCGGAGGGGACTAGCACGGGAGTAGAGACCCAGTACTTC. It encodes CSAEGTSTGVETQYF.

This sequence joins TRBV4-2 and TRBJ1-2; D remains unclear. V gave up 0 bases and J gave up 9 bases, with 5 bases separating them. CDR1 LGHNA and CDR2 YNFKEQ come from the germline V gene. The CDR3 spans 11 residues. The CDR3 reads CASSQDRRYTF. The CDR3 DNA is TGTGCCAGCAGCCAAGATCGGCGCTACACCTTC.

The chain carries TRBV15 and TRBJ2-3; TRBD1 matches at 9 bases. J was trimmed by 2 bases and V by 3 bases; bases with no gene match: 3. The germline CDR1 and CDR2 sequences are LNHNV and YYDKDF (reference sequence). The CDR3 loop spans 15 amino acids. Here the CDR3 reads CATSRDRGDTDTQYF. Here the CDR3 DNA reads TGTGCCACCAGCAGGGACAGGGGCGACACAGATACGCAGTATTTT.